The text below deals with one TCR beta chain. There are many counts of this clonotype. Its antigen is not yet known. Base qualities are not recorded, but no much larger clone differs from it by a single base. A case-control design nested within a healthcare worker cohort in London, UK, was used, with weekly nasopharyngeal swab PCR tests and blood sampling performed. Healthcare workers were recruited between 23 and 31 March 2020, during the week of the UK lockdown, and were followed weekly for up to about 15 weeks. The sample originates from a study of early T cells in non-severe SARS-CoV-2 infection (dated by TCRdb to the early 2020s). At the level of the whole study: Bulk RNA from unsorted whole blood was used for TCR sequencing, so alpha and beta chains could not be paired.

Library preparation employed 5' RACE. TCRdb records NextSeq 500 as the sequencer. The TCR library protocol attached unique molecular identifiers to individual cDNA molecules to correct for sequencing error and PCR bias. TCR alpha and beta chains were both sequenced, and the abundances of alpha and beta sequences in each sample were closely correlated with each other. Processing in the source paper ran as follows. Decombinator V4 was used to annotate the V gene, J gene and CDR3 of the TCR sequences. Expanded TCRs were defined as changing significantly between any two time points under a Poisson model with p below 0.0001. TCR abundances were normalised to the total number of TCRs sequenced in each sample and reported as counts per million. MAIT TCRs were defined by TRAV1-2 paired with TRAJ12, TRAJ20 or TRAJ33, and iNKT TCRs by TRAV10 paired with TRAJ18. A search of VDJdb, accessed on 1 November 2021, was run for TCRs annotated to CMV, EBV and SARS-CoV-2, with TCRs annotated for multiple antigens excluded. TCRdb ran its own pipeline on the public reads, namely fastp trimming at Q25 and MiXCR clone calling, and kept in-frame beta chains. Each entry is one CDR3 protein sequence, shown with its most common DNA and genes. Clone size and V and J calls follow TCRdb, not the original study. In all, the sample holds about 52,000 distinct CDR3 sequences, and around a tenth of those were seen once. The ten largest clones add up to about 10% of the sample.

General conclusions and limits of the study: Matching against VDJdb was skewed toward anti-spike CD8 responses, likely underestimated virus-specific expansions, and missed private and CD4 specificities.

V loses 5 bases at its end and J loses 5 bases; junction bases beyond the gene matches: 12. Via the germline V gene (reference sequence), CDR1 is SSHAT and CDR2 FNYEAQ. There are 16 amino acids in the CDR3, from cysteine to phenylalanine inclusive. Of all the DNA, just the CDR3 is kept, 48 bases in frame from base 1. The material sequenced was whole blood. The receptor was derived from an adult who was a healthcare worker with PCR-confirmed SARS-CoV-2 infection or an uninfected control (not recorded which). The rearrangement joined TRBV7-7 to TRBJ2-5, with 9 bases aligning to TRBD1. The CDR3 protein sequence reads: CASSPLSGTGSETQYF. The bases read TGTGCCAGCAGCCCCCTATCCGGGACAGGGTCCGAGACCCAGTACTTC.